These T cell receptor beta chains were read from a single sample in a study of regulatory T cells in long-lasting Graves disease. One entry per CDR3 protein results from TCRdb running MiXCR on the multiplex PCR reads. The sample contains 300,000 to 500,000 distinct CDR3 sequences, less than 25% of which appear only once. Material: peripheral blood mononuclear cells (PBMCs), obtained when the disease was refractory, from a patient treated with antithyroid drugs. Every receptor here comes from a female donor with Graves disease. The CDR3 runs from the conserved cysteine through the conserved F or W. A D gene is named only where the DNA matches it firmly. Size is omitted from some rows. Given values are once, few, many or a class for expanded clones.

13	TRBJ1-5	TRBD1	TRBV20-1	.	CSARGQQFQPQHF
12	TRBJ1-1	TRBD1	TRBV28	many	CASSLTGGKAFF
16	TRBJ2-7	TRBD2	TRBV6-2/TRBV6-3	many	CASSEVRTSGSYEQYF
14	TRBJ2-7	.	TRBV15	many	CATSRDTGPYEQYF
15	TRBJ1-1	.	TRBV7-9	.	CASSLEYRVNTEAFF
15	TRBJ1-1	TRBD1	TRBV6-1	few	CASRGGGQSNTEAFF
17	TRBJ1-1	TRBD1	TRBV6-1	many	CASSPPDRELGNTEAFF
12	TRBJ1-5	.	TRBV6-1	few	CASRGGDQPQHF
14	TRBJ2-1	.	TRBV27	few	CASSFTGSYNEQFF
16	TRBJ1-5	.	TRBV12-3/TRBV12-4	many	CASSRGGQGGNQPQHF
12	TRBJ1-2	TRBD1	TRBV12-3/TRBV12-4	many	CASKRQGRGYTF
13	TRBJ2-2	TRBD1	TRBV20-1	.	CSADRAGTGELFF
13	TRBJ2-6	.	TRBV18	many	CASSPEGANVLTF
13	TRBJ1-2	.	TRBV6-1	.	CASRKPGDHGYTF
17	TRBJ2-7	TRBD1	TRBV18	.	CASSPPGIGGPSYEQYF
15	TRBJ2-7	TRBD2	TRBV6-1	few	CASRSLSGSSYEQYF
14	TRBJ1-1	.	TRBV18	.	CASSPATENTEAFF
16	TRBJ2-1	TRBD2	TRBV6-1	.	CASRSLAGFRANEQFF
17	TRBJ2-1	TRBD1	TRBV18	.	CASSPYLDRGNYNEQFF
14	TRBJ2-7	TRBD2	TRBV9	.	CASSVEGLTYEQYF
16	TRBJ2-3	TRBD2	TRBV15	few	CATSRDFAGAGDTQYF
16	TRBJ2-7	TRBD1	TRBV2	.	CASSPPLRTGPYEQYF
14	TRBJ2-3	.	TRBV12-3/TRBV12-4	.	CASSLRASTDTQYF
16	TRBJ1-2	TRBD1	TRBV3-1	many	CASSRGQSGLYYGYTF
15	TRBJ1-4	.	TRBV7-9	many	CASSARTTTNEKLFF
14	TRBJ1-2	.	TRBV10-3	few	CAIPPWGPGHGYTF
17	TRBJ2-6	TRBD2	TRBV12-3/TRBV12-4	many	CASSYGGRRTGANVLTF